The next 9 T cell receptor beta chains were all read from a single sample in a study of post-analysis software for immune sequencing data. Sequencing libraries made from TCR beta cDNA carried unique molecular identifiers. Using its own MiXCR run on the PCR reads, TCRdb lists one record per CDR3 protein. Here the sample spans roughly 700,000 distinct CDR3 sequences, about 27% being singletons. Broader study findings: Patients showed TRBV5-6, TRBV5-1 and TRBV20-1 among four to six TRBV segments more frequent than in controls.

These receptors' antigens are unknown. Sequenced input: blood. The receptor source for this set is a girl between 5 and 17 years old with multiple sclerosis.

CDR3 sequence (DNA): TGTGCCACCAGTGATTGGAGAGGGGGAAACATTCAGTACTTC. Translating it yields CATSDWRGGNIQYF. The V and J genes are TRBV24-1 and TRBJ2-4; a weak D match, TRBD1 (6 bases). From germline, CDR1 is KGHDR and CDR2 SFDVKD. The V end was cut by 2 bases, the J end by 6 bases, with 10 bases between. CDR3 length equals 14 residues.

This clonotype was seen a few times. The V and J genes are TRBV3-1 and TRBJ2-1; D is ambiguous. The CDR3 has 12 residues. CDR1 is LGHDT, CDR2 YNNKEL, per germline (reference sequence). The V gene lost 3 bases and the J gene lost 9 bases, with 9 bases spanning the gap. CDR3 region: CASSQLRGEQFF. The CDR3 nucleotides are TGTGCCAGCAGCCAGTTACGCGGTGAGCAGTTCTTC.

The V and J genes are TRBV29-1 and TRBJ2-2; TRBD2 matches at 11 bases. The CDR3 length is 21 residues. Germline-derived CDR1 and CDR2 are SQVTM and ANQGSEA. With 0 bases clipped from V and 4 bases from J, the junction kept 19 bases outside the gene matches. CDR3 nucleotide sequence: TGCAGCGTTGAAGATGCAGGGGGCGTCGCTAGCGGGAGGAGGACCACCGGGGAGCTGTTTTTT. This encodes CSVEDAGGVASGRRTTGELFF.

This clonotype has more than one count but fewer than ten. V gene TRBV5-8 combines with J gene TRBJ2-3; TRBD1 matches at 9 bases. The CDR3 length is 14 residues. CDR1 and CDR2 from the germline V gene are SGHTS and YDEGEE. Trimming cost V 3 bases and J 7 bases; bases outside gene matches: 6. The CDR3 bases are TGTGCCAGCAGCTCCGGGACAGGGTTACATACGCAGTATTTT. Translating gives CASSSGTGLHTQYF. Full variable domain (missing parts from reference TRBV5-8 and TRBJ2-3): EAGVTQSPTHLIKTRGQQATLRCSPISGHTSVYWYQQALGLGLQFLLWYDEGEERNRGNFPPRFSGRQFPNYSSELNVNALELEDSALYLCASSSGTGLHTQYFGPGTRLTVL.

This clonotype occurred a few times. The chain employs TRBV5-1 and TRBJ1-5, with TRBD1 as a possible D gene (6 bases). The length of the CDR3 is 15 residues. Trimming took off 2 bases at V and 5 bases at J, with 14 bases between the two ends. CDR1 is SGHRS, CDR2 YFSETQ, per germline. In DNA form, the CDR3 reads TGCGCCAGCAGCTTCCGATCAGGGGTCGATCAGCCCCAGCATTTT. It encodes CASSFRSGVDQPQHF.

The J gene is TRBJ2-1, the V gene TRBV2; 9 bases map to TRBD2. The germline V gene has CDR1 SNHLY and CDR2 FYNNEI. J was trimmed by 10 bases and V by 6 bases; bases with no gene match: 13. The CDR3 consists of 15 residues. The CDR3 DNA follows: TGTGCCAGCAGCGCTTGGCGGGAGGGGGACGGGGAGCAGTTCTTC. It specifies CASSAWREGDGEQFF.

The sample holds a few counts of this clonotype. The J gene is TRBJ2-3, the V gene TRBV3-1; D may be TRBD1 (5 bases). V was clipped by 1 base and J by 5 bases, with 10 bases between them. CDR3 length equals 14 residues. Per germline, CDR1 LGHDT and CDR2 YNNKEL (reference sequence). The CDR3 reads CASSQGDRGDTQYF. The CDR3 DNA follows: TGTGCCAGCAGCCAAGGTGATAGGGGAGATACGCAGTATTTT.

This clonotype came up a few times. This chain joins TRBV10-3 and TRBJ2-1, with TRBD2 identical over 7 bases. CDR3 length: 16 amino acids. The V and J ends lost 6 bases and 3 bases, in that order; junction bases with no gene match: 11. Germline CDR1 is ENHRY and CDR2 is SYGVKD. CDR3 bases: TGTGCCATCAGAGGAGCGGGACCGATGAACTACAATGAGCAGTTCTTC. It yields the protein CAIRGAGPMNYNEQFF.

The chain has TRBV5-1 and TRBJ2-1; no clear D. V was cut by 5 bases and J by 0 bases, with 18 bases left in between. The CDR3 runs 17 residues. CDR1 is SGHRS and CDR2 is YFSETQ in the germline V gene. The CDR3 loop reads CASSMAGPTSSYNEQFF. CDR3 DNA sequence: TGCGCCAGCAGTATGGCAGGACCAACGAGCTCCTACAATGAGCAGTTCTTC.